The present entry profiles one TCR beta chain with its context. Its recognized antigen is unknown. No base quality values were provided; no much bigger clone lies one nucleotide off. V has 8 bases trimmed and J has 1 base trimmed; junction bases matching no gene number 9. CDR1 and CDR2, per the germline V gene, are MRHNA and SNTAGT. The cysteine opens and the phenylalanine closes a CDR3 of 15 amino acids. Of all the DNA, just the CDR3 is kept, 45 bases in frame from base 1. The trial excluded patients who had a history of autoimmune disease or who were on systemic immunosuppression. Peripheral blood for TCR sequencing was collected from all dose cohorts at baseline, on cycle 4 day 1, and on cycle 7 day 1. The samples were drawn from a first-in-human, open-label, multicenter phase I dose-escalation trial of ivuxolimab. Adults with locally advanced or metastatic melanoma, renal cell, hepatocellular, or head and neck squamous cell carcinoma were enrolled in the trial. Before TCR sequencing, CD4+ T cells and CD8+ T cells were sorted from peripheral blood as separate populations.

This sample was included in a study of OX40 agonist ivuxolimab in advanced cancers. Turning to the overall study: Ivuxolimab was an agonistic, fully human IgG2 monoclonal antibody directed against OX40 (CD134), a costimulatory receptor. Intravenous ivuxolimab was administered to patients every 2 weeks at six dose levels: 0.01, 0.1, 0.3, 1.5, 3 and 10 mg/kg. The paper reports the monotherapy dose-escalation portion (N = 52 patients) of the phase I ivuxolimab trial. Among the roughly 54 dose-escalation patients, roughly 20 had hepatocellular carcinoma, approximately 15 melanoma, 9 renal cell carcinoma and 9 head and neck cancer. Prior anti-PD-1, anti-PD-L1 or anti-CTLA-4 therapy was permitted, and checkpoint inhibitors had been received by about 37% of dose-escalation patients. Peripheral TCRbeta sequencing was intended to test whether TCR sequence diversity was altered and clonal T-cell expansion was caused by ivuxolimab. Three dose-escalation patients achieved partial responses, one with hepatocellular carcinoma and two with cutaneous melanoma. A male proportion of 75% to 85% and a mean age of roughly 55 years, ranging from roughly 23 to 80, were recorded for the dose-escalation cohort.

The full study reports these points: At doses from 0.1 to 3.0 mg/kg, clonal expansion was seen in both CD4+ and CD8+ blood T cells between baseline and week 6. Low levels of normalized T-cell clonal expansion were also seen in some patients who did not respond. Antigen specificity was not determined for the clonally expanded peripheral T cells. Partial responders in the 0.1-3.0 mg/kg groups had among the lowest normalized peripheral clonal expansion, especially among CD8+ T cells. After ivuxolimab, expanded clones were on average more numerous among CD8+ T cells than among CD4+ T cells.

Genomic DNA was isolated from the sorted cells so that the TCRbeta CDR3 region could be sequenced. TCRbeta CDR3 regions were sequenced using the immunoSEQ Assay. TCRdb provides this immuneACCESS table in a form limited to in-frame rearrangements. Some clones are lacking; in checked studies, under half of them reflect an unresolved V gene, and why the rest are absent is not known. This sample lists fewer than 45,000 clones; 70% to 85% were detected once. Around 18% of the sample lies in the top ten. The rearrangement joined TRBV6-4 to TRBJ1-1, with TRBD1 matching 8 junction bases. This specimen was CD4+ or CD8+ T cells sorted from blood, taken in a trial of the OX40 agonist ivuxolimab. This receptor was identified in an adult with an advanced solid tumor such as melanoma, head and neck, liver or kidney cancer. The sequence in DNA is TGTGCCAGCCAACCCAGGACAGGGTGGAACACTGAAGCTTTCTTT. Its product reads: CASQPRTGWNTEAFF.